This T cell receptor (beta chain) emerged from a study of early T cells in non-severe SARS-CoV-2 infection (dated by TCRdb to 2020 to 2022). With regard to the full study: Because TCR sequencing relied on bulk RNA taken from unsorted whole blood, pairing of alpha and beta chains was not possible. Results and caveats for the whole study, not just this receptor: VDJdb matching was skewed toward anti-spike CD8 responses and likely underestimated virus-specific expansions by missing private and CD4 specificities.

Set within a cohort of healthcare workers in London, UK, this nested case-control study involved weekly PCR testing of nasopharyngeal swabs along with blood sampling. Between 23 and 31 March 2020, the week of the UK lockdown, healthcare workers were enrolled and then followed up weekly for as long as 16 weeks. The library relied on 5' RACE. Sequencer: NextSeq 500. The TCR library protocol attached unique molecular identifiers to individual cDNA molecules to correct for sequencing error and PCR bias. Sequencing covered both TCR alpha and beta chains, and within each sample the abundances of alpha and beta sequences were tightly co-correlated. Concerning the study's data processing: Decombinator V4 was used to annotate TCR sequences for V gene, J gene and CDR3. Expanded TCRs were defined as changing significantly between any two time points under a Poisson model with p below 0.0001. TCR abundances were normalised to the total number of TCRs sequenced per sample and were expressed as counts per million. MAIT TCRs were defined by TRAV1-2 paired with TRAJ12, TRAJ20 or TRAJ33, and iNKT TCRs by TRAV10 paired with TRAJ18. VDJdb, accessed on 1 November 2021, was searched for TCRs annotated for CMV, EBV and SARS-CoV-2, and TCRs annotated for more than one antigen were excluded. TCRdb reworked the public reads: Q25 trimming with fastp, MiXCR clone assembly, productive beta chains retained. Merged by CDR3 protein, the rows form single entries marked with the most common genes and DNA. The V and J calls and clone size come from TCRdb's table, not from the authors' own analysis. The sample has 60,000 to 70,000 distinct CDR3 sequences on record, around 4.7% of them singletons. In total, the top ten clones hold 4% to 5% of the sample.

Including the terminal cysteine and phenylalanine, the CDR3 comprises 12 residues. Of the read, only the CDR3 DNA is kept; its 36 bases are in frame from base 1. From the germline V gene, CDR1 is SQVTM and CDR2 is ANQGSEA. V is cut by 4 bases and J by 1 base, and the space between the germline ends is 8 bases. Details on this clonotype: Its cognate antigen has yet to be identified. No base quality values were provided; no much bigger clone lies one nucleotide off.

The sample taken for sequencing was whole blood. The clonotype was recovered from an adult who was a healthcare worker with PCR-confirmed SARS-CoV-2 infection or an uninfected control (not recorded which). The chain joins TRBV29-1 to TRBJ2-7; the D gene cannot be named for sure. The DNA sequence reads TGCAGCGTTGGGGCGGATTCCTACGAGCAGTACTTC. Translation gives CSVGADSYEQYF.